The clone carrying this T cell receptor beta chain has a count of ten or more. What it recognizes is unknown. The data originate from a study of Graves' ophthalmopathy and Graves' hyperthyroidism. The sequenced template was RNA, covering the TCR beta CDR3 region. First-round RT-PCR with HTBI primers preceded a second-round multiplex PCR. TCRdb re-derived calls from the multiplex PCR reads in MiXCR, one entry per CDR3 protein. Of about 500,000 distinct CDR3 sequences listed, roughly 40% were seen once; the top ten hold around 4.6%. Certain patients, namely those with other autoimmune diseases, uncontrolled infections, pregnancy or lactation, were excluded. Diagnosis was based on clinical symptoms, serum thyroxine, TRAb, thyroid ultrasound and orbital computed tomography. Germline trimming cut 0 bases from V and 1 base from J; bases unmatched to any gene: 2. Germline V lookup: CDR1 MGHRA, CDR2 YSYEKL. This CDR3 contains 15 residues.

General study points: Blood was where most expanded thyroid clonotypes above 0.001 frequency also turned up. At approximately 70% sensitivity and approximately 74% specificity, the model predicted progression of the ophthalmopathy.

This TCR was sampled from an adult man with Graves' hyperthyroidism. Material: peripheral blood or thyroid tissue (not recorded which). The gene calls are TRBV4-1 and TRBJ1-1; 7 bases line up with TRBD1. CDR3 coding DNA: TGCGCCAGCAGCCAAGAGGGACAGCCGAACACTGAAGCTTTCTTT. Amino acids: CASSQEGQPNTEAFF.